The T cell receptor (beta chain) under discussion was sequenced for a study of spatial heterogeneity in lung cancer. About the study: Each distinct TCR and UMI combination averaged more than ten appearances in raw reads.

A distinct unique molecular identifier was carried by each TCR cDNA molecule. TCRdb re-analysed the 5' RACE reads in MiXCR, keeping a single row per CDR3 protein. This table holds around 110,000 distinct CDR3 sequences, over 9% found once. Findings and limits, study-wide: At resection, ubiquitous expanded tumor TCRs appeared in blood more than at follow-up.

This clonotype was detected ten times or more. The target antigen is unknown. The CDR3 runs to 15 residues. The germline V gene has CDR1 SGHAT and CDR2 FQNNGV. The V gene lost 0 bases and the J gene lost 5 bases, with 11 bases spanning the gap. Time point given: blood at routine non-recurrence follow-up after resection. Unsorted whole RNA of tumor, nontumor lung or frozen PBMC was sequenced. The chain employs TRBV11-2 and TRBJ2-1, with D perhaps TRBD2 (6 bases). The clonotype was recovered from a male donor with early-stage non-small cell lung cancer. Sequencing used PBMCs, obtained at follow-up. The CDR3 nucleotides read TGTGCCAGCAGCTTAGAAAAGCGGGTTAACAATGAGCAGTTCTTC. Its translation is CASSLEKRVNNEQFF.